This T cell receptor beta chain was captured by sequencing in a study of T-cell memory formation after mild COVID-19. Study details: Largely donor-specific TCR clusters were found. Study-wide points: Some clones that responded turned up in pre-infection memory, which suggests that cross-reactive memory joined in. Balance between CD4 and CD8 was seen in clones contracting day 15 to 85, and a CD4+ lean was seen in later expanders.

Employing constant-segment primers, 5'RACE generated TCR alpha and TCR beta cDNA libraries bearing sample barcodes and UMIs. TCRdb re-analysed the 5' RACE reads in MiXCR, keeping a single row per CDR3 protein. The sample contains 300,000 to 350,000 distinct CDR3 sequences, around 19% of which appear only once. Concerning this clonotype: What it binds is unknown.

Trimming shortened V by 1 base and J by 3 bases, and 9 bases separated the two germline ends. Germline CDR1 SGHTA, CDR2 FQGNSA. The CDR3 contains 14 residues. The sequenced material came from PBMCs or a T cell subset sorted from them (not recorded which). This sequence was found in a man younger than 35 who had mild COVID-19 (a few samples of this study predate the infection). Cell type and time point are not known. The V gene is TRBV7-2, the J gene TRBJ1-2, with D uncertain. The CDR3 bases are TGTGCCAGCAGCTTAGATACGGTAGACTATGGCTACACCTTC. It yields the protein CASSLDTVDYGYTF.